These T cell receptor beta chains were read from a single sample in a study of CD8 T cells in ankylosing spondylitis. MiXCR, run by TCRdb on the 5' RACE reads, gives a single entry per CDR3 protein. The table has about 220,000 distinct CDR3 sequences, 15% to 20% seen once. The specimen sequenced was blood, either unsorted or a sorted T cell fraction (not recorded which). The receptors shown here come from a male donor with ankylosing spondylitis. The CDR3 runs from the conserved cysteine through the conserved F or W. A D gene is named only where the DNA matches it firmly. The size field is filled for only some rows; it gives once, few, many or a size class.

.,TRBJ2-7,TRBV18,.,TGTGCCAGCTCAGAGTTCGATTACTACGAGCAGTACTTC,CASSEFDYYEQYF
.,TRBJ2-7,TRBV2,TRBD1,TGTGCCAGCAGGGGACAGGGGTACCACGAGCAGTACTTC,CASRGQGYHEQYF
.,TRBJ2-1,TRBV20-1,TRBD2,TGCAGTGCTAGATCTCTGATAGCGGGGGAGGAGGAGCAGTTCTTC,CSARSLIAGEEEQFF
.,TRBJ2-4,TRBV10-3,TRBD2,TGTGCCATCAGTGACCTAGCGGGAGCCAAAAACATTCAGTACTTC,CAISDLAGAKNIQYF
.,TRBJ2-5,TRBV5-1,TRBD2,TGCGCCAGCAGCACAGGACTAGTCGGAGAGACCCAGTACTTC,CASSTGLVGETQYF
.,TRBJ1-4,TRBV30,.,TGTGCCTGGAGTGTTCAGAGAAATGAAAAACTGTTTTTT,CAWSVQRNEKLFF
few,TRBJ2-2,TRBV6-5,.,TGTGCCAGCAGTTACTCCCGGGGGCCAGGAACCGGGGAGCTGTTTTTT,CASSYSRGPGTGELFF
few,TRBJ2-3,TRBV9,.,TGTGCCAGCAGCGTAGACGCCACCACTTACACAGATACGCAGTATTTT,CASSVDATTYTDTQYF
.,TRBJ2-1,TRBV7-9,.,TGTGCCAGCAGCCTACTAGCTTCCCGCTCCTACAATGAGCAGTTCTTC,CASSLLASRSYNEQFF
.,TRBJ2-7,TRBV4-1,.,TGCGCCAGCAGCCAAGGGGTAGCAGGGCGATCCTACGAGCAGTACTTC,CASSQGVAGRSYEQYF
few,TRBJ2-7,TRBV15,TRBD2,TGTGCCACCAGCCTCGGGGGGGCCGCCTACGAGCAGTACTTC,CATSLGGAAYEQYF
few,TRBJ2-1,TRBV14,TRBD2,TGTGCCAGCGGGACGGGAGGGCTCTACAATGAGCAGTTCTTC,CASGTGGLYNEQFF
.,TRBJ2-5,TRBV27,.,TGTGCCAGCAGTTTACGAACAGGGATGAAGACCCAGTACTTC,CASSLRTGMKTQYF
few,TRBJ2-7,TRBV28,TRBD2,TGTGCCAGCAGTTCCCCCGGCGGGGGGCCAACCTACGAGCAGTACTTC,CASSSPGGGPTYEQYF